This T cell receptor beta chain was identified during a study of T-cell memory formation after mild COVID-19. Notes on the study in general: Detection of some responders pre-infection suggested pre-existing cross-reactive memory T cells participated.

A note on this clonotype: Its antigen is unknown.

TCRdb re-derived calls from the 5' RACE reads in MiXCR, one entry per CDR3 protein. The data show some 300,000 distinct CDR3 sequences, 15% to 20% seen once. The CDR3 has 13 residues. Germline values: CDR1 DFQATT, CDR2 SNEGSKA (reference sequence). Trimming removed 3 bases at V and 7 bases at J, with 12 bases between. What was sequenced was PBMCs or a T cell subset sorted from them (not recorded which). J is TRBJ2-2 and V is TRBV20-1; D might be TRBD1 (5 bases). The origin of this receptor is a man aged 18 to 29 who had mild COVID-19 (a few samples of this study predate the infection). Cell type and time point are not known. CDR3 sequence reads: CSASRVQGGELFF. CDR3 nucleotides: TGCAGTGCTAGCCGGGTTCAGGGCGGGGAGCTGTTTTTT.